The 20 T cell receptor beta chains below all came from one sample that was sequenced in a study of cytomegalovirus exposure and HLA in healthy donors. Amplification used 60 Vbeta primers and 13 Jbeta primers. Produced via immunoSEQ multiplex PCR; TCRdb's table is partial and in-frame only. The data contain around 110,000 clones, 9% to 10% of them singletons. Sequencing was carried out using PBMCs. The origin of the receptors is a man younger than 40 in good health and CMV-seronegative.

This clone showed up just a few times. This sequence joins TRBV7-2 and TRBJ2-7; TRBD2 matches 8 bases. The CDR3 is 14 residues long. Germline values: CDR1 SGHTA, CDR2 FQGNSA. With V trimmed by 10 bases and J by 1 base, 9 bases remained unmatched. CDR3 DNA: TGTGCCACCCCGAGGGGCGGGAGGTCCTACGAGCAGTACTTC. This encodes CATPRGGRSYEQYF. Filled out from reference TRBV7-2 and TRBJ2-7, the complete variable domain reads GAGVSQSPSNKVTEKGKDVELRCDPISGHTALYWYRQSLGQGLEFLIYFQGNSAPDKSGLPSDRFSAERTGGSVSTLTIQRTQQEDSAVYLCATPRGGRSYEQYFGPGTRLTVT.

CDR3 DNA sequence: TGTGCCAGCAGTCCCATGCGCGGGATATCCGGCAATGAGCAGTTCTTC. Translated, it gives CASSPMRGISGNEQFF. J is TRBJ2-1 and V is TRBV28; D possibly corresponds to TRBD2 (6 bases). The CDR3 sequence is 16 residues long. Trimming took off 5 bases at V and 6 bases at J, with 20 bases between the two ends. Germline-derived CDR1 and CDR2 are MDHEN and SYDVKM. Looking up the rest from reference TRBV28 and TRBJ2-1 gives the full variable domain: DVKVTQSSRYLVKRTGEKVFLECVQDMDHENMFWYRQDPGLGLRLIYFSYDVKMKEKGDIPEGYSVSREKKERFSLILESASTNQTSMYLCASSPMRGISGNEQFFGPGTRLTVL.

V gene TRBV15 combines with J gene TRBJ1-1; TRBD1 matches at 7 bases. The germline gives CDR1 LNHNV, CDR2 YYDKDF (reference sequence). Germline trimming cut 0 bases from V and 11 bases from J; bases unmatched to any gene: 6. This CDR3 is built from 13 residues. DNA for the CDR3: TGTGCCACCAGCAGAGAAGGGGGCAGACTGGCTTTCTTT. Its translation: CATSREGGRLAFF. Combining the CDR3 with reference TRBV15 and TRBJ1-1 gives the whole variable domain DAMVIQNPRYQVTQFGKPVTLSCSQTLNHNVMYWYQQKSSQAPKLLFHYYDKDFNNEADTPDNFQSRRPNTSFCFLDIRSPGLGDTAMYLCATSREGGRLAFFGQGTRLTVV.

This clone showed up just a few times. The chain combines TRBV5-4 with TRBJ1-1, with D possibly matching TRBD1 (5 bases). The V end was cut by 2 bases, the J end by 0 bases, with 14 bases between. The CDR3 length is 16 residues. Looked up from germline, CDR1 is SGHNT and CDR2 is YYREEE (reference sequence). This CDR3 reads CASSLPMGRMNTEAFF. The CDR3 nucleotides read TGTGCCAGCAGCTTACCGATGGGGCGGATGAACACTGAAGCTTTCTTT.

The CDR3 sequence: CASTPGASGGKDTQYF. As DNA, the CDR3 is TGTGCCAGTACCCCCGGGGCTAGCGGGGGAAAAGATACGCAGTATTTT. This chain uses TRBV5-4 with TRBJ2-3, with TRBD2 matching over 10 bases. Germline V CDR1 and CDR2: SGHNT, YYREEE (reference sequence). CDR3 length: 16 amino acids. The J segment lost 5 bases and the V segment lost 8 bases, leaving 14 bases of the junction unmatched.

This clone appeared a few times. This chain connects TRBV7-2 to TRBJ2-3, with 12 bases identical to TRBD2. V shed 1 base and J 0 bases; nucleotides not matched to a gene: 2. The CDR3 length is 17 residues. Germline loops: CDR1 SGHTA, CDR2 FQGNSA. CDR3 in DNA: TGTGCCAGCAGCTTAGACGGACTAGCGGGGAGCACAGATACGCAGTATTTT. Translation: CASSLDGLAGSTDTQYF.

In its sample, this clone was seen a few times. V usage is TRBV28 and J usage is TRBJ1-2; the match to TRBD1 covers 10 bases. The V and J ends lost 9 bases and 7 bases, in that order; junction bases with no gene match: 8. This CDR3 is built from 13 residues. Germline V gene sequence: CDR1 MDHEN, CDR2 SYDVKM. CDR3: CARRRQGAGGYTF. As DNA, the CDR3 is TGTGCCAGAAGGCGACAGGGGGCGGGTGGCTACACCTTC.

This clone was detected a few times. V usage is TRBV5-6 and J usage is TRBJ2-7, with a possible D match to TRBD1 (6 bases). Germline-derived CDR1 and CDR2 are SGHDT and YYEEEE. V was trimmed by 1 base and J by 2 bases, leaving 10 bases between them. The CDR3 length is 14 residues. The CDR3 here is CASSLLQGTYEQYF. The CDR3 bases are TGTGCCAGCAGCTTGTTACAGGGAACCTACGAGCAGTACTTC.

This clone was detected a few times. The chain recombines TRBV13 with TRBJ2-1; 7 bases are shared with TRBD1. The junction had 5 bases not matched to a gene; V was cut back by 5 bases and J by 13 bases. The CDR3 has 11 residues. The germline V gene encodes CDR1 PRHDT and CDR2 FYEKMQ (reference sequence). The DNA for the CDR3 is TGTGCCAGCAGCCGGGACAGCGAACAGTTCTTC. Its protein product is CASSRDSEQFF.

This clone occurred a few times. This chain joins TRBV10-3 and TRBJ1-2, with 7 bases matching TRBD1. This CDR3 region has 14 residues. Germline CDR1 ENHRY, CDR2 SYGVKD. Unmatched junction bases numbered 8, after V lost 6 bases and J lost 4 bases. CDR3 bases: TGTGCCATCAGGGGGGACAGCACCTCCTATGGCTACACCTTC. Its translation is CAIRGDSTSYGYTF.

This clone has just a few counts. CDR3: CASSTGQGRVTEAFF. The CDR3 nucleotides read TGCGCCAGCAGCACAGGACAGGGGCGGGTCACTGAAGCTTTCTTT. V is TRBV5-1 and J is TRBJ1-1, with 9 bases matching TRBD1. Germline lookup yields CDR1 SGHRS and CDR2 YFSETQ. The CDR3 totals 15 residues. With V trimmed by 4 bases and J by 4 bases, 8 bases remained unmatched.

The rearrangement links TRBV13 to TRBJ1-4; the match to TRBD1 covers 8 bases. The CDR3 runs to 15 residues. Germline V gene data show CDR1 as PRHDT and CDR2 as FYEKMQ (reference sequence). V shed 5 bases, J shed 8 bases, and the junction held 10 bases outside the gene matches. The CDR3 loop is CASSTQGAGEEKLFF. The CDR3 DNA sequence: TGTGCCAGCAGCACCCAGGGGGCTGGTGAAGAAAAACTGTTTTTT.

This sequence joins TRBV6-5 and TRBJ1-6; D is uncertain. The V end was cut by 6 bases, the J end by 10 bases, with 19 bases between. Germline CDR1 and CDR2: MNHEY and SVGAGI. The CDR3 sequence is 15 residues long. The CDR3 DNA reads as TGTGCCAGCAGGACCAGCCTCGAGCGAGGATCACCCCTCCACTTT. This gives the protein CASRTSLERGSPLHF.

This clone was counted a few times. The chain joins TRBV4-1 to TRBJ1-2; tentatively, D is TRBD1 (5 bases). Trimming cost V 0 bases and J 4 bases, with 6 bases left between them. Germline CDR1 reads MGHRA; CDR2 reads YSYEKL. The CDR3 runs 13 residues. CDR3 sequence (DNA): TGCGCCAGCAGCCAAGAGGGGCCCTATGGCTACACCTTC. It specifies CASSQEGPYGYTF.

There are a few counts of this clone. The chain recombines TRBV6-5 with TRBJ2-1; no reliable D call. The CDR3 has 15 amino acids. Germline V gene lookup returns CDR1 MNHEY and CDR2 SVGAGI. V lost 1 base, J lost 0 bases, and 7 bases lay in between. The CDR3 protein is CASSYWASSYNEQFF. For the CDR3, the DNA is TGTGCCAGCAGTTACTGGGCGAGCTCCTACAATGAGCAGTTCTTC.

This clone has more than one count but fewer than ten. The CDR3 here is CASSYDRNYEQYF. CDR3 bases: TGTGCCAGCAGTTACGACAGGAACTACGAGCAGTACTTC. The chain recombines TRBV6-5 with TRBJ2-7; D is possibly TRBD1 (6 bases). This CDR3 region has 13 residues. V gave up 2 bases and J gave up 3 bases, with 8 bases separating them. CDR1 is MNHEY, CDR2 SVGAGI, per germline.

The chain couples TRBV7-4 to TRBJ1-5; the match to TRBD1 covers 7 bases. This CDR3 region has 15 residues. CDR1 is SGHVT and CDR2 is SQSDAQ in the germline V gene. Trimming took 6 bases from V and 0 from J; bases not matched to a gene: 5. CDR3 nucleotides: TGTGCCAGCAGTGGAGGGACAGATAGCAATCAGCCCCAGCATTTT. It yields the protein CASSGGTDSNQPQHF.

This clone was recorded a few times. CDR3 DNA: TGTGCTAGTGGTTTGGGGGGCGGCGGGGCCACTGAAGCTTTCTTT. This sequence encodes CASGLGGGGATEAFF. The chain is built from TRBV12-5 and TRBJ1-1, with D maybe TRBD1 (5 bases). Per germline, CDR1 LGHNT and CDR2 FRNRAP. CDR3 length: 15 amino acids. V lost 1 base, J lost 4 bases, and 13 bases lay in between.

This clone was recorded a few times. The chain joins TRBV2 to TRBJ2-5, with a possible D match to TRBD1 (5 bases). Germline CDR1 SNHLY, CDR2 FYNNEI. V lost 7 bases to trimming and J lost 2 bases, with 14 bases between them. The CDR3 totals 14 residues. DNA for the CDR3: TGTGCCAGCAACCTCCGACAGACACAAGAGACCCAGTACTTC. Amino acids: CASNLRQTQETQYF.

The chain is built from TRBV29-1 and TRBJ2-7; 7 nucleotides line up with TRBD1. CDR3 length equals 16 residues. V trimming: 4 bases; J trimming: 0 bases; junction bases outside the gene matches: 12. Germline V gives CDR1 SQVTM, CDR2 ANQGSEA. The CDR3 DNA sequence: TGCAGCGTTGGATCGGGCCGGGACAGAAGCTCCTACGAGCAGTACTTC. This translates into CSVGSGRDRSSYEQYF.